One and the same sample provided the 12 T cell receptor beta chains below, sequenced in a study of blood T cell repertoires in COVID-19. Clones were read by immunoSEQ multiplex PCR, and TCRdb kept only the in-frame ones, dropping some. The sample carries 150,000 to 200,000 clones, about 88% recorded once. The specimen was peripheral blood. Receptor source: a man aged 18 to 29 with acute or convalescent COVID-19.

The chain employs TRBV2 and TRBJ2-3, with 8 bases fitting TRBD1. From germline, CDR1 is SNHLY and CDR2 FYNNEI. The CDR3 sequence is 15 residues long. J gave up 7 bases and V 5 bases, and 11 bases lay outside the gene matches. The CDR3 is CASSSQGRGQNTQYF. The CDR3 coding sequence is TGTGCCAGCAGTTCTCAGGGCAGGGGGCAGAATACGCAGTATTTT.

The CDR3 nucleotides read TGTGCCAGCAGTTACTCGGAGGGCGGGAGTGAGCAGTTCTTC. Encoded protein: CASSYSEGGSEQFF. The chain couples TRBV6-5 to TRBJ2-1; 7 bases are shared with TRBD2. V lost 0 bases, J lost 9 bases, and 5 bases stayed unmatched. The CDR3 totals 14 residues. Germline CDR1 is MNHEY and CDR2 is SVGAGI.

This clone was found once. The chain carries TRBV19 and TRBJ2-3; 12 bases map to TRBD2. Per the germline V gene, CDR1 is LNHDA and CDR2 is SQIVND (reference sequence). Losses at the gene ends were 1 base for V and 5 bases for J; bases not matched to a gene: 10. This CDR3 is built from 18 residues. The CDR3, as DNA: TGTGCCAGTAGTATAGGAGGTGCTAGCGGGGGGGCCAAAGATACGCAGTATTTT. This encodes CASSIGGASGGAKDTQYF.

The chain joins TRBV5-8 to TRBJ1-1; 9 nucleotides align to TRBD1. CDR1 is SGHTS and CDR2 is YDEGEE in the germline V gene. The CDR3 consists of 12 residues. V was pared by 7 bases and J by 7 bases, with 5 bases of the junction left unmatched. The CDR3 protein is CASWGQGIEAFF. CDR3 DNA sequence: TGTGCCAGCTGGGGACAGGGAATTGAAGCTTTCTTT.

This sequence joins TRBV3-1 (or the pseudogene TRBV3-2) and TRBJ2-2, with D perhaps matching TRBD2 (6 bases). V was pared by 7 bases and J by 5 bases, with 17 bases between. CDR1 is LGHDT, CDR2 YNNKEL, per germline (reference sequence). CDR3 length equals 15 residues. CDR3 sequence: CASNDRLGVTGELFF. The CDR3 bases are TGTGCCAGCAATGACCGACTAGGAGTGACCGGGGAGCTGTTTTTT.

In its sample, this clone was seen once. The J gene is TRBJ1-6, the V gene TRBV18, with TRBD1 as a possible D gene (5 bases). The germline V gene has CDR1 KGHSH and CDR2 LQKENI. The CDR3 spans 17 residues. Trimming shortened V by 4 bases and J by 4 bases, and 17 bases separated the two germline ends. The CDR3 loop is CASSRQKGVLYNSPLHF. The DNA of the CDR3 is TGTGCCAGCTCACGGCAAAAAGGGGTTCTATATAATTCACCCCTCCACTTT. The complete variable domain, with remaining parts taken from reference TRBV18 and TRBJ1-6, reads NAGVMQNPRHLVRRRGQEARLRCSPMKGHSHVYWYRQLPEEGLKFMVYLQKENIIDESGMPKERFSAEFPKEGPSILRIQQVVRGDSAAYFCASSRQKGVLYNSPLHFGNGTRLTVT.

V and J are TRBV5-8 and TRBJ2-5; D remains ambiguous. Trimming shortened V by 0 bases and J by 0 bases, and 6 bases separated the two germline ends. Germline V lookup: CDR1 SGHTS, CDR2 YDEGEE. CDR3 length: 14 amino acids. The CDR3 DNA is TGTGCCAGCAGCTTGGCTAGTTACCAAGAGACCCAGTACTTC. It encodes CASSLASYQETQYF.

This chain links TRBV7-9 with TRBJ1-2; TRBD1 aligns across 9 bases. Germline V CDR1 and CDR2: SEHNR, FQNEAQ (reference sequence). Losses at the gene ends were 4 bases for V and 4 bases for J; bases not matched to a gene: 1. The CDR3 length is 13 residues. As DNA, the CDR3 is TGTGCCAGCAGCTCGACAGGGGGCTATGGCTACACCTTC. This sequence encodes CASSSTGGYGYTF.

The chain couples TRBV3-1 (or the pseudogene TRBV3-2) to TRBJ1-2; TRBD1 is a possible D gene (6 bases). The germline CDR1 and CDR2 sequences are LGHDT and YNNKEL (reference sequence). CDR3 length: 14 amino acids. The germline V and J ends were trimmed by 2 bases and 4 bases, with 11 bases remaining between them. The CDR3: CASSQPETGYGYTF. For the CDR3, the DNA is TGTGCCAGCAGCCAACCGGAGACAGGCTATGGCTACACCTTC.

This rearrangement joins TRBV12-3 or TRBV12-4 to TRBJ2-1; the match to TRBD1 covers 8 bases. J lost 6 bases, V lost 10 bases, and 8 bases had no gene match. This CDR3 comprises 13 residues. The CDR3 protein is CATRTGYLNEQFF. The CDR3 nucleotides read TGTGCCACGCGGACAGGGTATCTCAATGAGCAGTTCTTC.

The chain uses TRBV7-2 and TRBJ2-1; 10 bases align to TRBD2. V lost 7 bases, J lost 7 bases, and 13 bases stayed unmatched. The germline gives CDR1 SGHTA, CDR2 FQGNSA. The CDR3 has 16 amino acids. In nucleotides, the CDR3 is TGTGCCAGCACCTCCCAACCAGCGGGGGGGCTTAATGAGCAGTTCTTC. This gives the protein CASTSQPAGGLNEQFF.

V is TRBV3-1 (or the pseudogene TRBV3-2) and J is TRBJ2-1, with 9 bases matching TRBD2. J was trimmed by 4 bases and V by 0 bases; bases with no gene match: 4. The CDR3 spans 16 residues. Looked up from germline, CDR1 is LGHDT and CDR2 is YNNKEL (reference sequence). CDR3: CASSQDTSGGYNEQFF. The CDR3 bases are TGTGCCAGCAGCCAAGATACCAGCGGGGGGTACAATGAGCAGTTCTTC.